Following are 14 T cell receptor beta chains from one sample sequenced in a study of lymphopenia after photon versus proton radiotherapy. Sequencing used immunoSEQ multiplex PCR; TCRdb keeps in-frame clones, though not all of them. The data show around 64,000 clones, roughly 87% seen once. The material sequenced was peripheral blood, taken from a patient treated with proton-based radiotherapy. These receptors were obtained from a man aged 80 or over with esophageal cancer.

The chain couples TRBV29-1 to TRBJ2-5, with D possibly TRBD1 on 5 matching bases. Between the trimmed V and J ends, which lost 0 bases and 4 bases, there was a span of 6 bases. CDR1 and CDR2 (germline): SQVTM, ANQGSEA. This CDR3 is 12 amino acids long. The CDR3 region has the DNA TGCAGCGTTGAAGATCAGGGAGAGACCCAGTACTTC. Translating gives CSVEDQGETQYF.

The chain employs TRBV19 and TRBJ1-1; D may be TRBD1 (5 bases). There are 15 residues in the CDR3. The V and J ends lost 5 bases and 4 bases respectively, with 17 bases between them. Germline assignment: CDR1 LNHDA and CDR2 SQIVND (reference sequence). Written as DNA, the CDR3 is TGTGCCAGTAGTTCCCCCGGGAGGGGCAGCACTGAAGCTTTCTTT. This encodes CASSSPGRGSTEAFF. Looking up the rest from reference TRBV19 and TRBJ1-1 gives the full variable domain: DGGITQSPKYLFRKEGQNVTLSCEQNLNHDAMYWYRQDPGQGLRLIYYSQIVNDFQKGDIAEGYSVSREKKESFPLTVTSAQKNPTAFYLCASSSPGRGSTEAFFGQGTRLTVV.

The chain has TRBV11-2 and TRBJ1-1; TRBD1 aligns across 7 bases. CDR1 is SGHAT and CDR2 is FQNNGV in the germline V gene. CDR3 size: 15 residues. The ends lost 5 bases at V and 1 base at J; junction bases unmatched: 7. CDR3 DNA: TGTGCCAGCAGCCGGTCCGGGACAGAGAACACTGAAGCTTTCTTT. This translates into CASSRSGTENTEAFF.

This chain uses TRBV7-9 with TRBJ1-1; 9 bases line up with TRBD1. CDR1 is SEHNR and CDR2 is FQNEAQ in the germline V gene (reference sequence). This CDR3 has 14 amino acids. The junction had 8 bases not matched to a gene; V was cut back by 5 bases and J by 7 bases. CDR3 sequence reads: CASSMPGQGNEAFF. CDR3 bases: TGTGCCAGCAGCATGCCGGGACAGGGAAATGAAGCTTTCTTT.

The chain is built from TRBV27 and TRBJ2-1; 15 positions match TRBD2. Unmatched junction bases numbered 6, after V lost 5 bases and J lost 4 bases. From germline, CDR1 is MNHEY and CDR2 SMNVEV (reference sequence). The CDR3 runs to 17 residues. The CDR3, as DNA: TGTGCCAGCAGTCCGGGACTAGCGGGAGGTACATACAATGAGCAGTTCTTC. Its translation: CASSPGLAGGTYNEQFF.

The rearrangement uses TRBV9 and TRBJ2-5; TRBD2 aligns across 12 bases. Trimming cost V 3 bases and J 5 bases; bases outside gene matches: 5. This CDR3 region has 15 residues. Germline assignment: CDR1 SGDLS and CDR2 YYNGEE. CDR3 coding DNA: TGTGCCAGCAGCGCGACTAGCGGGAGAGTCGAGACCCAGTACTTC. Translated: CASSATSGRVETQYF.

The V and J genes are TRBV5-5 and TRBJ2-7; D may be TRBD1 (6 bases). The germline V gene encodes CDR1 SGHKS and CDR2 YYEKEE (reference sequence). V was clipped by 3 bases and J by 0 bases, with 10 bases between them. This CDR3 has 14 amino acids. CDR3 sequence reads: CASSSLDSSYEQYF. The CDR3 nucleotides read TGTGCCAGCAGCTCCCTGGACAGCTCCTACGAGCAGTACTTC.

The CDR3 bases are TGTGCCAGCAGAGACAGGAGGGGCACTGAAGCTTTCTTT. Translation gives CASRDRRGTEAFF. The chain carries TRBV2 and TRBJ1-1; a weak D match, TRBD1 (6 bases). Germline CDR1 SNHLY, CDR2 FYNNEI. V dropped 6 bases and J dropped 4 bases, with 12 bases sitting between them. The CDR3 sequence is 13 residues long.

V is TRBV5-6 and J is TRBJ2-3; 7 bases agree with TRBD2. Germline CDR1 is SGHDT and CDR2 is YYEEEE. The CDR3 totals 15 residues. J lost 2 bases, V lost 4 bases, and 7 bases had no gene match. Here the CDR3 reads CASSPGGRPTDTQYF. CDR3 DNA sequence: TGTGCCAGCAGCCCCGGGGGGAGACCCACAGATACGCAGTATTTT.

The CDR3 here is CASSQGREFSGANVLTF. CDR3 bases: TGTGCCAGCAGCCAGGGACGCGAGTTCTCTGGGGCCAACGTCCTGACTTTC. V and J are TRBV4-2 and TRBJ2-6; tentatively, D is TRBD1 or TRBD2 (5 bases each). With 3 bases removed from V and 0 bases from J, the gap between germline ends came to 12 bases. This CDR3 has 17 amino acids. Germline lookup yields CDR1 LGHNA and CDR2 YNFKEQ.

CDR3 amino acids: CASSLLGTGVREQYF. The CDR3, as DNA: TGTGCCAGCAGCCTTCTCGGGACAGGGGTTCGGGAGCAGTACTTC. This rearrangement joins TRBV4-2 to TRBJ2-7; 10 bases are shared with TRBD1. The CDR3 contains 15 residues. Trimming removed 4 bases from V and 7 bases from J; junction bases left unmatched: 10. Germline V gene lookup returns CDR1 LGHNA and CDR2 YNFKEQ.

The V gene is TRBV7-9, the J gene TRBJ2-7; D could derive from TRBD1 or TRBD2 (5 bases each). With 5 bases removed from V and 4 bases from J, the gap between germline ends came to 18 bases. The germline CDR1 and CDR2 sequences are SEHNR and FQNEAQ (reference sequence). This CDR3 has 15 residues. The CDR3 DNA is TGTGCCAGCAGCAACCGGGGCGTACAAAGTTACGAGCAGTACTTC. Its translation: CASSNRGVQSYEQYF.

The chain carries TRBV5-1 and TRBJ2-2; 12 positions agree with TRBD2. The CDR3 has 17 amino acids. With 2 bases clipped from V and 4 bases from J, the junction kept 6 bases outside the gene matches. Germline assignment: CDR1 SGHRS and CDR2 YFSETQ. CDR3 sequence (DNA): TGCGCCAGCAGCTTTAGGGGACTAGCGGGCCGCACCGGGGAGCTGTTTTTT. Its translation: CASSFRGLAGRTGELFF.

The chain has TRBV6-6 and TRBJ1-1; D ambiguous. This CDR3 region has 12 residues. Germline V gene sequence: CDR1 MNHNY, CDR2 SVGAGI (reference sequence). Deletions cut 2 bases from V and 14 bases from J, with 15 bases between. The CDR3 loop reads CASSYGPAGTFF. CDR3 DNA sequence: TGTGCCAGCAGTTACGGGCCGGCGGGTACCTTCTTT.